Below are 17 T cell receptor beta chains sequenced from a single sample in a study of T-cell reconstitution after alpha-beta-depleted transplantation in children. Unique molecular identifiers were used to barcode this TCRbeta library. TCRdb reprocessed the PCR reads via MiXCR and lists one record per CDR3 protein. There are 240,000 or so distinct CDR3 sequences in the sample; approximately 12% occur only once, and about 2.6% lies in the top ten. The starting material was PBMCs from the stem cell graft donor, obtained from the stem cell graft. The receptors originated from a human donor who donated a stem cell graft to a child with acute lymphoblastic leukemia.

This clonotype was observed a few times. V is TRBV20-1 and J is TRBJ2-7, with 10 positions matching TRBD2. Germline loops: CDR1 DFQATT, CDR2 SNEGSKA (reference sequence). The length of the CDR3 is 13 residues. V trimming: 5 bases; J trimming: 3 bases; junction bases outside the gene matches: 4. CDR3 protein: CSAVPSGSYEQYF. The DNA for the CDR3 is TGCAGTGCTGTACCTAGCGGGAGCTACGAGCAGTACTTC.

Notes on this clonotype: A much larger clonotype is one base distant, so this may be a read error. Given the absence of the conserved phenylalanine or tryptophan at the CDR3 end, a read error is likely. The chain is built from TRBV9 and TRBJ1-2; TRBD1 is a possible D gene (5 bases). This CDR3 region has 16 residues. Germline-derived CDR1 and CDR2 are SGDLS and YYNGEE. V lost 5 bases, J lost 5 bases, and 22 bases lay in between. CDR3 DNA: TGTGCCAGCAGTCACTCACCAGGGAGGAGTCGATATGGCTACACCCTC. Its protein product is CASSHSPGRSRYGYTL.

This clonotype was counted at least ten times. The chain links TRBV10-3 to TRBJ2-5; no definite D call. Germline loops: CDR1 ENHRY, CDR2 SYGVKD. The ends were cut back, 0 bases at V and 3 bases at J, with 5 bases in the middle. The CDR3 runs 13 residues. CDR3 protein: CAISESREETQYF. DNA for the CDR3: TGTGCCATCAGTGAGTCTAGGGAAGAGACCCAGTACTTC.

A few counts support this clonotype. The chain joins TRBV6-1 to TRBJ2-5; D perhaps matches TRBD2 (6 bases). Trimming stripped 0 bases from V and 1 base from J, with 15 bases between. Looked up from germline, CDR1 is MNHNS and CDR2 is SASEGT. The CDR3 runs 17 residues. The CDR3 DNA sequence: TGTGCCAGCAGTGAAGCGCTGAGGAGGGGAACCCAAGAGACCCAGTACTTC. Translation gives CASSEALRRGTQETQYF.

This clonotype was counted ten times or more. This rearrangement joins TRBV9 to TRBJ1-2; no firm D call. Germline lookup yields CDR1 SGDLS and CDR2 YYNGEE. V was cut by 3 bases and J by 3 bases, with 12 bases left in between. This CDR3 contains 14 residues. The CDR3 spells CASSAHPGDYGYTF. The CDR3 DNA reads TGTGCCAGCAGCGCGCACCCCGGGGACTATGGCTACACCTTC.

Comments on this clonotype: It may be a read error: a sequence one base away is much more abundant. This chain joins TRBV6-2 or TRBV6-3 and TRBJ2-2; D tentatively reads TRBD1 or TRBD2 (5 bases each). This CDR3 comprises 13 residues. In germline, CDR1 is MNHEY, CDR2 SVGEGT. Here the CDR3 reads CASSFRNAGDLFF. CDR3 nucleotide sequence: TGTGCCAGCAGTTTCCGGAATGCCGGGGACCTGTTTTTT.

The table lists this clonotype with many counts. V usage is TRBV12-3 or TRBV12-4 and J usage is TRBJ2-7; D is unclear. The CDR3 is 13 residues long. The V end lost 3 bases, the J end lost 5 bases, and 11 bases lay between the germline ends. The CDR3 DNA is TGTGCCAGCAGTTTGGTGTCCGACCACGAGCAGTACTTC. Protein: CASSLVSDHEQYF.

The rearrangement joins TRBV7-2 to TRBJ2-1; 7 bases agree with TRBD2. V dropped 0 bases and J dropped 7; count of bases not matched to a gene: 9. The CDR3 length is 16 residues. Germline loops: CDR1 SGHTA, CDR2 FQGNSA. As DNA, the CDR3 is TGTGCCAGCAGCTTAGCTCCAGCGGGGTGGGGGAATGAGCAGTTCTTC. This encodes CASSLAPAGWGNEQFF.

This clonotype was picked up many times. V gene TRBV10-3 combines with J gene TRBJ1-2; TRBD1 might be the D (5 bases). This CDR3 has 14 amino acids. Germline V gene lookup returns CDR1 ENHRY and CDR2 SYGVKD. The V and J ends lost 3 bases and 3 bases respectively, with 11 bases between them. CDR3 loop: CAISDRVRDYGYTF. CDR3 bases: TGTGCCATCAGTGACAGGGTTCGCGACTATGGCTACACCTTC.

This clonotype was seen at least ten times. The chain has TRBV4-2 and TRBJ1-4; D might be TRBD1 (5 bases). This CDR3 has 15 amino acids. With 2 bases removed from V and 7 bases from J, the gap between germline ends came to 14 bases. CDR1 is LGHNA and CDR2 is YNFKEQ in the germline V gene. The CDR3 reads CASSQRQGGVEKLFF. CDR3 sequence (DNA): TGTGCCAGCAGCCAACGGCAGGGAGGGGTTGAAAAACTGTTTTTT.

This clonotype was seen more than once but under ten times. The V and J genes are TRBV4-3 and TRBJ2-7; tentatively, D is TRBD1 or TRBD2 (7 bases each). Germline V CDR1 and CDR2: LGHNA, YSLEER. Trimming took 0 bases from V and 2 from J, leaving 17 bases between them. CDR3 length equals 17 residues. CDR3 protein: CASSQDQGGGGPYEQYF. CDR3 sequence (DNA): TGCGCCAGCAGCCAAGATCAAGGGGGAGGGGGCCCCTACGAGCAGTACTTC.

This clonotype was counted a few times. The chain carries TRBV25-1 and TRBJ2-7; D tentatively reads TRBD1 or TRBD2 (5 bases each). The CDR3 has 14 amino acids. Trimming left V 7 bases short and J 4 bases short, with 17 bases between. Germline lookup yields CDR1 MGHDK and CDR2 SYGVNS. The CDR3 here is CASIGDGGRYEQYF. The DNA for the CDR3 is TGTGCCAGCATTGGGGACGGTGGTAGGTACGAGCAGTACTTC.

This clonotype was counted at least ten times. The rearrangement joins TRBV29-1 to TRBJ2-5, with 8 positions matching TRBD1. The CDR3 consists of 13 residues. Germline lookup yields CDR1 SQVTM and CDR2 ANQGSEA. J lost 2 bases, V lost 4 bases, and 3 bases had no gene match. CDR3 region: CSVGQGRQETQYF. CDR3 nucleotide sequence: TGCAGCGTTGGACAGGGGCGACAAGAGACCCAGTACTTC. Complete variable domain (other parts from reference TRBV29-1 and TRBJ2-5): SAVISQKPSRDICQRGTSLTIQCQVDSQVTMMFWYRQQPGQSLTLIATANQGSEATYESGFVIDKFPISRPNLTFSTLTVSNMSPEDSSIYLCSVGQGRQETQYFGPGTRLLVL.

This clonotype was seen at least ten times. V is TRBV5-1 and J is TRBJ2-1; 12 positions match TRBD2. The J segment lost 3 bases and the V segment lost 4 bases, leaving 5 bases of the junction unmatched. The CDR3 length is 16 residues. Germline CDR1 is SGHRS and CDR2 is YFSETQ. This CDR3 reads CASSAGLAGSYNEQFF. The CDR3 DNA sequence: TGCGCCAGCAGCGCAGGACTAGCGGGAAGCTACAATGAGCAGTTCTTC.

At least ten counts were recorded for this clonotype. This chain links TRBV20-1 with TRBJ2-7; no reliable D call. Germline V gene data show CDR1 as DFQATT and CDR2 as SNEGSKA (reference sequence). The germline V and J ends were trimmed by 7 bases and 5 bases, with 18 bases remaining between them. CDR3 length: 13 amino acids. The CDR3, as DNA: TGCAGTGATCGAGGCCAAGGCGGCAACGAGCAGTACTTC. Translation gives CSDRGQGGNEQYF.

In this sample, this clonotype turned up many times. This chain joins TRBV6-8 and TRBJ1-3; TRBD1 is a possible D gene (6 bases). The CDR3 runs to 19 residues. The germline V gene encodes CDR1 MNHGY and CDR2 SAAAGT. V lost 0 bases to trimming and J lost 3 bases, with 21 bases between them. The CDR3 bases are TGTGCCAGCAGTTACTCGATGAAAGACAGGCTTCGCGGTGGAAACACCATATATTTT. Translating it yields CASSYSMKDRLRGGNTIYF.

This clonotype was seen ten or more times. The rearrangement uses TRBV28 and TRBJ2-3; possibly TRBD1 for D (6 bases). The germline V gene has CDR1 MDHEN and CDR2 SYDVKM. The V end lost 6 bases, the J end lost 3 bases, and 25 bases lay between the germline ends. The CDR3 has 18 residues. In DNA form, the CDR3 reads TGTGCCAGCAGACCCTTAGGGGGTCTCAGTCGGGTGACAGATACGCAGTATTTT. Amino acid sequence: CASRPLGGLSRVTDTQYF.